The 5 T cell receptor beta chains below all came from one sample that was sequenced in a study of blood T cell repertoires in COVID-19 (dated by TCRdb to 2018 to 2021). Receptor amplification or capture employed the immunoSEQ multiplex PCR assay. TCRdb re-hosts the immuneACCESS table, in-frame sequences only. Its copies lack some clones; in the studies checked, an unresolved V gene accounts for under half of them, and the cause for the rest is not known. This sample is represented by 300,000 or so clones; just under 90% of them were singletons. Less than 3.5% of the sample comes from the top ten. The sequencing sample was made of PBMCs or T cells enriched from blood (not recorded which). These receptors all stem from a woman between 45 and 65 years old who had been exposed to COVID-19.

This chain uses TRBV5-1 with TRBJ2-5, with 8 positions matching TRBD2. Germline V gene data show CDR1 as SGHRS and CDR2 as YFSETQ. This CDR3 spans 15 amino acids. Unmatched junction bases numbered 8, after V lost 6 bases and J lost 1 base. The CDR3: CASTGGGTIQETQYF. The DNA for the CDR3 is TGCGCCAGCACCGGGGGGGGAACAATCCAAGAGACCCAGTACTTC.

The chain couples TRBV28 to TRBJ2-5, with D possibly matching TRBD1 (6 bases). Trimming took 5 bases from V and 3 from J, leaving 13 bases between them. Per the germline V gene, CDR1 is MDHEN and CDR2 is SYDVKM. The CDR3 sequence is 14 residues long. CDR3 DNA sequence: TGTGCCAGCAGTCCCCGGGACAAAGAAGAGACCCAGTACTTC. Protein: CASSPRDKEETQYF.

The chain is built from TRBV5-1 and TRBJ2-1; TRBD1 matches at 10 bases. The CDR3 totals 14 residues. V lost 3 bases and J lost 7; bases outside the gene matches: 4. Germline V gene data show CDR1 as SGHRS and CDR2 as YFSETQ. CDR3 amino acids: CASSSRTGGNEQFF. The CDR3 coding sequence is TGCGCCAGCAGCTCTAGGACAGGGGGTAATGAGCAGTTCTTC.

The CDR3 sequence: CASSDHRSTDTQYF. CDR3 DNA: TGTGCCAGTAGTGATCACAGGAGCACAGATACGCAGTATTTT. The chain joins TRBV19 to TRBJ2-3, with D possibly being TRBD1 (5 bases). The CDR3 length is 14 residues. Germline V lookup: CDR1 LNHDA, CDR2 SQIVND (reference sequence). Trimming shortened V by 5 bases and J by 0 bases, and 9 bases separated the two germline ends.

This sequence joins TRBV20-1 and TRBJ2-1; maybe TRBD2 (5 bases). From germline, CDR1 is DFQATT and CDR2 SNEGSKA (reference sequence). Trimming removed 3 bases from V and 0 bases from J, with 15 bases in between. The CDR3 has 16 amino acids. CDR3 coding DNA: TGCAGTGCTAGTATCCTCCCTACTAGCTCCTACAATGAGCAGTTCTTC. Translated: CSASILPTSSYNEQFF.